This TCR beta chain was sequenced for a study of OX40 agonist ivuxolimab in advanced cancers. Across the study: There were three patients with partial responses, one having hepatocellular carcinoma and two cutaneous melanoma. The study's findings and limits: With doses of 0.1-3.0 mg/kg, partial responders showed among the lowest clonal expansion. The study found that CD8+ T cells averaged more expanded clones than CD4+.

This CDR3 is 15 amino acids long. Unmatched junction bases numbered 2, after V lost 4 bases and J lost 0 bases. Germline-derived CDR1 and CDR2 are SGDLS and YYNGEE. Concerning this clone itself: Its antigen is unidentified.

The method was immunoSEQ multiplex PCR; TCRdb's version includes in-frame clones alone and lacks a portion of them. The data hold 15,000 to 20,000 clones, with around 80% observed a single time. The source was CD4+ or CD8+ T cells sorted from blood, collected in a trial of the OX40 agonist ivuxolimab. This sequence originates from an adult with an advanced solid tumor such as melanoma, head and neck, liver or kidney cancer. V and J are TRBV9 and TRBJ2-3; 10 bases align to TRBD2. The chain's CDR3 is CASSQTSGSTDTQYF. DNA of the CDR3: TGTGCCAGCAGCCAGACTAGCGGGAGCACAGATACGCAGTATTTT.